This is a list of T cell receptor beta chains from one sample in a study of blood T cell repertoires in COVID-19. Measured with immunoSEQ multiplex PCR; TCRdb has only the in-frame clones, and not every one. The sample holds approximately 300,000 clones, nearly 90% seen once. Specimen: PBMCs or T cells enriched from blood (not recorded which). The receptors come from a young woman who had recovered from COVID-19. Each CDR3 is given with its conserved first and last residue. D genes are given only for firm matches. Some rows mark clone size as missing; the rest say once, few, many or name a class of expanded clone.

j_call d_call clone_size v_call cdr3_nt cdr3_aa
TRBJ1-5 . . TRBV9 TGTGCCAGCAGCGTTAGGGGGAATCAGCCCCAGCATTTT CASSVRGNQPQHF
TRBJ1-1 . . TRBV11-2 TGTGCCAGCCACCGTGCAGCGGGACTGACTGAAGCTTTCTTT CASHRAAGLTEAFF
TRBJ1-2 . . TRBV14 TGTGCCAGCAGCCTTGGGACACCCGGCTACACCTTC CASSLGTPGYTF
TRBJ1-4 . . TRBV5-6 TGTGCCAGCAGCTCACAGGCCGGCCCGCAAAAACTGTTTTTT CASSSQAGPQKLFF
TRBJ1-5 . . TRBV2 TGTGCCAGCAGTGGGACAGTTAATCCGGATCAGCCCCAGCATTTT CASSGTVNPDQPQHF
TRBJ1-1 . . TRBV28 TGTGCCAGCAGTTTAGGGGGGGAACCCATGAACACTGAAGCTTTCTTT CASSLGGEPMNTEAFF
TRBJ1-2 . . TRBV30 TGTGCCTGGGGCAGTCCCTACTATGGCTACACCTTC CAWGSPYYGYTF
TRBJ1-2 TRBD1 few TRBV10-2 TGCGCCAGCAGTGAGTCAGGACAGGGATTGGACTATGGCTACACCTTC CASSESGQGLDYGYTF
TRBJ1-6 . . TRBV6-1 TGTGCCAGCAGTGCGGGTAGGAGAGAACCTTATAATTCACCCCTCCACTTT CASSAGRREPYNSPLHF
TRBJ1-2 . . TRBV7-2 TGTGCCAGCAGCTTAGCGCCCGGGGGGGGGAACTATGGCTACACCTTC CASSLAPGGGNYGYTF
TRBJ1-1 TRBD1 . TRBV6-4 TGTGCCAGCAGTGACTCGGACAGGGCCACTGAAGCTTTCTTT CASSDSDRATEAFF